The 18 T cell receptor beta chains listed next were all sequenced from one sample in a study of T cell changes during pregnancy in multiple sclerosis. TCRdb's table, derived via immunoSEQ multiplex PCR, lists solely in-frame clones and lacks some. The table records tens of thousands of clones, 92% of them present only once. Sequencing used peripheral blood, obtained in the second trimester of pregnancy. The receptors stem from a female donor in good health, enrolled as a control in a pregnancy study.

On this clone: An end of the junction does not agree with germline; a read error may underlie this. The genes are TRBV6-1 and TRBJ2-1; the D gene is possibly TRBD1 (5 bases). The CDR3 consists of 13 residues. Germline CDR1 reads MNHNS; CDR2 reads SASEGT. CDR3 region: CASREGASGEQFF. CDR3 in DNA: TGTGCCAGCAGAGAAGGGGCATCCGGAGAGCAGTTCTTC.

V is TRBV7-9 and J is TRBJ2-7; 11 bases are a match to TRBD1. There are 15 residues in the CDR3. Germline values: CDR1 SEHNR, CDR2 FQNEAQ (reference sequence). Trimming at V came to 4 bases and at J to 4 bases, leaving 6 bases not matched to a gene. CDR3 coding DNA: TGTGCCAGCAGCTCCGGGACAGGGGGGTATTACGAGCAGTACTTC. It is translated as CASSSGTGGYYEQYF. The full variable domain, in which reference TRBV7-9 and TRBJ2-7 provide the parts outside the CDR3, is DTGVSQNPRHKITKRGQNVTFRCDPISEHNRLYWYRQTLGQGPEFLTYFQNEAQLEKSRLLSDRFSAERPKGSFSTLEIQRTEQGDSAMYLCASSSGTGGYYEQYFGPGTRLTVT.

This chain uses TRBV5-5 with TRBJ2-7, with a possible D match to TRBD2 (6 bases). The V end lost 5 bases, the J end lost 6 bases, and 15 bases lay between the germline ends. This CDR3 is 13 amino acids long. In germline, CDR1 is SGHKS, CDR2 YYEKEE (reference sequence). The CDR3 reads CASRPGLMSEQYF. CDR3 sequence (DNA): TGTGCCAGCAGACCGGGACTGATGAGCGAGCAGTACTTC.

The chain has TRBV27 and TRBJ1-2; TRBD1 might be the D (5 bases). This CDR3 region has 13 residues. From germline, CDR1 is MNHEY and CDR2 SMNVEV (reference sequence). Trimming took off 3 bases at V and 4 bases at J, with 9 bases between the two ends. In nucleotides, the CDR3 is TGTGCCAGCAGTTTCAGGGAGGGCTATGGCTACACCTTC. Translated: CASSFREGYGYTF.

The genes are TRBV6-6 and TRBJ1-3, with 7 bases matching TRBD1. Germline V gene data show CDR1 as MNHNY and CDR2 as SVGAGI (reference sequence). The CDR3 consists of 16 residues. Trimming removed 2 bases from V and 4 bases from J; junction bases left unmatched: 8. The CDR3: CASSYPWDRAGNTIYF. DNA of the CDR3: TGTGCCAGCAGTTACCCATGGGACAGAGCCGGAAACACCATATATTTT.

This rearrangement joins TRBV15 to TRBJ2-1, with D possibly matching TRBD2 (6 bases). CDR3 size: 15 residues. Germline CDR1 LNHNV, CDR2 YYDKDF (reference sequence). The germline V and J ends were trimmed by 2 bases and 0 bases, with 8 bases remaining between them. The CDR3 sequence: CATSRLSGSYNEQFF. The CDR3, as DNA: TGTGCCACCAGCAGACTTAGCGGCTCCTACAATGAGCAGTTCTTC.

At least ten counts were recorded for this clone. This rearrangement joins TRBV28 to TRBJ1-4; perhaps TRBD1 as D (6 bases). V was pared by 4 bases and J by 2 bases, with 17 bases between. CDR1 is MDHEN, CDR2 SYDVKM, per germline. There are 17 residues in the CDR3. The CDR3 here is CASSSIFSGATNEKLFF. The CDR3 DNA is TGTGCCAGCAGTTCGATATTTTCAGGGGCGACTAATGAAAAACTGTTTTTT. Combining the CDR3 with reference TRBV28 and TRBJ1-4 gives the whole variable domain DVKVTQSSRYLVKRTGEKVFLECVQDMDHENMFWYRQDPGLGLRLIYFSYDVKMKEKGDIPEGYSVSREKKERFSLILESASTNQTSMYLCASSSIFSGATNEKLFFGSGTQLSVL.

This chain connects TRBV25-1 to TRBJ2-4, with TRBD2 matching 7 bases. This CDR3 has 14 amino acids. V gave up 4 bases and J gave up 3 bases; unmatched junction bases: 3. Germline lookup yields CDR1 MGHDK and CDR2 SYGVNS. For the CDR3, the DNA is TGTGCCAGCAGTGTAGGCGGGGGCAAAAACATTCAGTACTTC. Translated: CASSVGGGKNIQYF. Combining the CDR3 with reference TRBV25-1 and TRBJ2-4 gives the whole variable domain EADIYQTPRYLVIGTGKKITLECSQTMGHDKMYWYQQDPGMELHLIHYSYGVNSTEKGDLSSESTVSRIRTEHFPLTLESARPSHTSQYLCASSVGGGKNIQYFGAGTRLSVL.

The V gene is TRBV29-1, the J gene TRBJ1-5; D gene unclear. CDR1 and CDR2 from the germline V gene are SQVTM and ANQGSEA. This CDR3 is 13 amino acids long. V lost 3 bases to trimming and J lost 0 bases, with 6 bases between them. The DNA for the CDR3 is TGCAGCGTTGAGGAGAATAGCAATCAGCCCCAGCATTTT. This sequence encodes CSVEENSNQPQHF.

The V call is TRBV18, the J call TRBJ2-1; 8 bases line up with TRBD1. V shed 3 bases and J 6 bases; nucleotides not matched to a gene: 10. Germline V lookup: CDR1 KGHSH, CDR2 LQKENI. The CDR3 length is 16 residues. CDR3: CASSPFGTGTLNEQFF. As DNA, the CDR3 is TGTGCCAGCTCACCCTTTGGGACAGGAACCCTCAATGAGCAGTTCTTC.

CDR3 sequence reads: CASSSATVTSGYTF. CDR3 coding DNA: TGCGCCAGCAGCTCGGCGACAGTTACGAGCGGCTACACCTTC. This chain uses TRBV5-1 with TRBJ1-2; tentatively, D is TRBD1 (5 bases). Germline V gene data show CDR1 as SGHRS and CDR2 as YFSETQ. V dropped 3 bases and J dropped 8 bases, with 17 bases sitting between them. This CDR3 has 14 residues.

The V gene is TRBV6-1, the J gene TRBJ2-2; maybe TRBD1 (6 bases). Per the germline V gene, CDR1 is MNHNS and CDR2 is SASEGT. The CDR3 loop spans 16 amino acids. Trimming shortened V by 3 bases and J by 0 bases, and 11 bases separated the two germline ends. CDR3 coding DNA: TGTGCCAGCAGTGAGAGAGGGGGAGCGAACACCGGGGAGCTGTTTTTT. It codes for CASSERGGANTGELFF.

CDR3 sequence reads: CAIGTGPASGANVLTF. The CDR3 DNA reads as TGTGCCATCGGTACAGGGCCCGCCTCTGGGGCCAACGTCCTGACTTTC. The rearrangement links TRBV10-3 to TRBJ2-6; possibly TRBD1 for D (6 bases). The CDR3 contains 16 residues. V lost 8 bases and J 0 bases, leaving 14 bases between the germline ends. Germline V gene data show CDR1 as ENHRY and CDR2 as SYGVKD.

The chain recombines TRBV18 with TRBJ2-6; tentative D call: TRBD1 (6 bases). V was pared by 3 bases and J by 0 bases, with 18 bases between. This CDR3 is 19 amino acids long. Germline lookup yields CDR1 KGHSH and CDR2 LQKENI. CDR3 coding DNA: TGTGCCAGCTCACCCTTCTTAGGACAGACTCCCTCTGGGGCCAACGTCCTGACTTTC. Its protein product is CASSPFLGQTPSGANVLTF.

This clone was seen only once. The rearrangement uses TRBV21-1 and TRBJ1-2. TRBV21-1 is listed as a pseudogene. This CDR3 has 14 residues. The CDR3 sequence is CASSKASVNYGYTF. The CDR3 DNA sequence: TGTGCCAGCAGCAAAGCGTCGGTTAACTATGGCTACACCTTC.

The V gene is TRBV4-1, the J gene TRBJ1-2, with D possibly matching TRBD1 (5 bases). Trimming shortened V by 5 bases and J by 4 bases, and 8 bases separated the two germline ends. CDR1 is MGHRA and CDR2 is YSYEKL in the germline V gene. This CDR3 comprises 12 residues. CDR3 in amino acids: CASSGGTYGYTF. CDR3 bases: TGCGCCAGCAGCGGGGGGACCTATGGCTACACCTTC.

The chain combines TRBV4-2 with TRBJ2-7, with D possibly matching TRBD2 (5 bases). This CDR3 is 15 amino acids long. Trimming took 5 bases from V and 2 from J, leaving 16 bases between them. Germline assignment: CDR1 LGHNA and CDR2 YNFKEQ. DNA for the CDR3: TGTGCCAGCAGCGCAAATTTAGCGTTTACCTACGAGCAGTACTTC. Translating it yields CASSANLAFTYEQYF.

V is TRBV9 and J is TRBJ2-1, with 8 bases lining up with TRBD2. Germline V gene data show CDR1 as SGDLS and CDR2 as YYNGEE. V shed 2 bases and J 6 bases; nucleotides not matched to a gene: 7. The CDR3 is 15 residues long. The CDR3 loop reads CASSVSGSTSNEQFF. The CDR3 region has the DNA TGTGCCAGCAGCGTCAGCGGGAGTACGAGCAATGAGCAGTTCTTC.